Listed below are T cell receptor beta chains from one sample, sequenced in a study of regulatory T cells in long-lasting Graves disease. TCRdb recomputed calls from the multiplex PCR reads with MiXCR, one row per CDR3 protein. Seen here are fewer than 450,000 distinct CDR3 sequences, approximately 15% observed once, and the top ten hold about 7.6%. This sample also appeared in a second study, on T cells in Graves' hyperthyroidism and ophthalmopathy.

Specimen: peripheral blood mononuclear cells (PBMCs), collected at new diagnosis, from a patient treated with antithyroid drugs. The receptors come from a middle-aged woman with Graves disease. CDR3s include the opening cysteine and the closing phenylalanine or tryptophan. D genes are given only for firm matches. Clone sizes are given selectively: once, few, many, or a class where the clone is expanded.

TGTGCCAGCAGCTTAAAGGGGCCTAGCGGGTTTTTAGATACGCAGTATTTT CASSLKGPSGFLDTQYF TRBJ2-3 few TRBV7-6 TRBD2
TGTGCCAGCAGTTTTAACCTAGTGGATACGCAGTATTTT CASSFNLVDTQYF TRBJ2-3 many TRBV28 NA
TGTGCCAGCAGTACTTCCAGGGTCAATCAGCCCCAGCATTTT CASSTSRVNQPQHF TRBJ1-5 many TRBV28 NA
TGCAGTGCTAGAGGACTAGCGGCCCCATTGGAGACCCAGTACTTC CSARGLAAPLETQYF TRBJ2-5 few TRBV20-1 TRBD2
TGTGCCAGCAGGCCGACTAGAATTTCCAATGAGCAGTTCTTC CASRPTRISNEQFF TRBJ2-1 many TRBV28 NA
TGCGCCAGGGGGGACTCGGGGCTAGCGGGAAAATGCGAGCAGTACTTC CARGDSGLAGKCEQYF TRBJ2-7 NA TRBV10-1 TRBD2
TGTGCCAGCAGCTTAGTGGAAACAGCTCTTAATGAAAAACTGTTTTTT CASSLVETALNEKLFF TRBJ1-4 NA TRBV7-2 NA
TGTGCCAGCAGCTTAGCTGGGGCGAGGAACACTGAAGCTTTCTTT CASSLAGARNTEAFF TRBJ1-1 few TRBV7-8 NA
TGTGCCAGCAGCTTGCTTAGCGGGAGCTTTTCGGAGCAGTTCTTC CASSLLSGSFSEQFF TRBJ2-1 NA TRBV5-5 TRBD2
TGTGCCAGCTCGCAAGACAGGGATAGCGCCGGGGAGCTGTTTTTT CASSQDRDSAGELFF TRBJ2-2 many TRBV18 TRBD1
TGCGCCAGCAGCTTGGCTGGAGAAGGTTACAATGAGCAGTTCTTC CASSLAGEGYNEQFF TRBJ2-1 many TRBV5-1 NA
TGCGCCAGCACTTCTCTAGCGGGAGAAGTTTACAATGAGCAGTTCTTC CASTSLAGEVYNEQFF TRBJ2-1 NA TRBV10-1 TRBD2
TGTGCCAGCAGCCAAGGGCCTGAAGCTCAAACCTTC CASSQGPEAQTF TRBJ1-2 few TRBV7-6 NA
TGTGCCAGCAGCCAAGAGGCCCATCTTACGGATACCGGGGAGCTGTTTTTT CASSQEAHLTDTGELFF TRBJ2-2 NA TRBV3-1 NA
TGTGCCAGCAGCAACACGGGGGTTCGAGAGACCCAGTACTTC CASSNTGVRETQYF TRBJ2-5 NA TRBV7-2 NA
TGCGCCAGCAGCTCGACTGGTCCCCGCTACGAGCAGTACTTC CASSSTGPRYEQYF TRBJ2-7 many TRBV5-1 NA
TGTGCCAGCAGCCGAGGGGAAAACACCGGGGAGCTGTTTTTT CASSRGENTGELFF TRBJ2-2 few TRBV4-2 NA
TGTGCCAGCAGCTCCCACAGGGGTGATGAAAAACTGTTTTTT CASSSHRGDEKLFF TRBJ1-4 NA TRBV7-9 TRBD1
TGTGCCAGCGGGGTCAGGGGGGTCGGGGAGCTGTTTTTT CASGVRGVGELFF TRBJ2-2 many TRBV27 NA
TGTGCCAGCAGCTTACCGGGACAGAGGTTCAATGAGCAGTTCTTC CASSLPGQRFNEQFF TRBJ2-1 many TRBV7-9 TRBD1
TGTGCCAGCAGCCAAGAGGAGGATCGTTATGGCTACACCTTC CASSQEEDRYGYTF TRBJ1-2 NA TRBV4-2 NA
TGTGCCAGCAGCCGAGAGATAGCGGATGTCACAGATACGCAGTATTTT CASSREIADVTDTQYF TRBJ2-3 many TRBV7-9 NA
TGTGCCAGCAGCTTCGTCATACGGGGGAACACTGAAGCTTTCTTT CASSFVIRGNTEAFF TRBJ1-1 few TRBV7-8 NA
TGCAGTGCTAGAGGGGAGGACAGCGGCGAAAAACTGTTTTTT CSARGEDSGEKLFF TRBJ1-4 NA TRBV20-1 NA
TGTGCCAGCAGCCAAGATACCCCCTCGGAGCAGTACTTC CASSQDTPSEQYF TRBJ2-7 NA TRBV3-1 NA
TGTGCCAGCAGCCAAGATCGAACGATGGGGGGGACGCAGTATTTT CASSQDRTMGGTQYF TRBJ2-3 many TRBV3-1 TRBD2
TGCAGTGCTAGAGAAACCCCTCTTTGGGGAGGCAATGAGCAGTTCTTC CSARETPLWGGNEQFF TRBJ2-1 few TRBV20-1 NA
TGTGCCAGCAGCGGGGACAGAAATTCTGGGGCCAACGTCCTGACTTTC CASSGDRNSGANVLTF TRBJ2-6 many TRBV9 TRBD1
TGTGCCAGCGGGTCTTACAGGGACACTGAAGCTTTCTTT CASGSYRDTEAFF TRBJ1-1 many TRBV27 NA
TGTGCCTGGAGGGGACTGCCGAACACTGAAGCTTTCTTT CAWRGLPNTEAFF TRBJ1-1 many TRBV30 NA
TGTGCCAGCAGCTTAACTACAGGGCCAGAGACCCAGTACTTC CASSLTTGPETQYF TRBJ2-5 NA TRBV7-2 NA
TGTGCCAGCAGCGAACGGGACAGTTATGGCTACACCTTC CASSERDSYGYTF TRBJ1-2 NA TRBV5-4 TRBD1
TGTGCCAGCAGCTTAGACGTGCTAGGTAATGAGCAGTTCTTC CASSLDVLGNEQFF TRBJ2-1 few TRBV13 NA
TGTGCCAGCAGCTTTGGGGGAGCGCACTACGAGCAGTACTTC CASSFGGAHYEQYF TRBJ2-7 many TRBV11-3 NA
TGTGCCACCAGTGATTATCTTGGGAACACCGGGGAGCTGTTTTTT CATSDYLGNTGELFF TRBJ2-2 many TRBV24-1 NA
TGTGCCAGCAGTTACTCTCGAGGGGACAGGGGATCTGGGGCCAACGTCCTGACTTTC CASSYSRGDRGSGANVLTF TRBJ2-6 few TRBV6-5 TRBD1
TGTGCCAGCAATACCCAATATGAAAAACTGTTTTTT CASNTQYEKLFF TRBJ1-4 NA TRBV2 NA
TGTGCCAGCAGCGTAGAGAGCTCTGGGGCCAACGTCCTGACTTTC CASSVESSGANVLTF TRBJ2-6 many TRBV11-2 NA
TGTGCCAGCAGGAAGTTCGGAGAAGGAAACACCATATATTTT CASRKFGEGNTIYF TRBJ1-3 NA TRBV11-2 NA
TGTGCCAGCAGCCACCGAACACCCAACAGGGACGGGGAGCTGTTTTTT CASSHRTPNRDGELFF TRBJ2-2 many TRBV6-1 NA
TGCAGTGCTAGAGGAGGGGACTCCTATAATTCACCCCTCCACTTT CSARGGDSYNSPLHF TRBJ1-6 NA TRBV20-1 NA
TGCGCCAGCAACCAGGACAGGGGATATGGCTACACCTTC CASNQDRGYGYTF TRBJ1-2 few TRBV10-2 TRBD1
TGTGCCACCAGCAGCCCCCTTAGCGGGAACCCCTACGAGCAGTACTTC CATSSPLSGNPYEQYF TRBJ2-7 many TRBV15 TRBD2
TGTGCCAGCAGTTTGCTTCCGGGACAGGGCGTTTACGAGCAGTACTTC CASSLLPGQGVYEQYF TRBJ2-7 many TRBV28 TRBD1